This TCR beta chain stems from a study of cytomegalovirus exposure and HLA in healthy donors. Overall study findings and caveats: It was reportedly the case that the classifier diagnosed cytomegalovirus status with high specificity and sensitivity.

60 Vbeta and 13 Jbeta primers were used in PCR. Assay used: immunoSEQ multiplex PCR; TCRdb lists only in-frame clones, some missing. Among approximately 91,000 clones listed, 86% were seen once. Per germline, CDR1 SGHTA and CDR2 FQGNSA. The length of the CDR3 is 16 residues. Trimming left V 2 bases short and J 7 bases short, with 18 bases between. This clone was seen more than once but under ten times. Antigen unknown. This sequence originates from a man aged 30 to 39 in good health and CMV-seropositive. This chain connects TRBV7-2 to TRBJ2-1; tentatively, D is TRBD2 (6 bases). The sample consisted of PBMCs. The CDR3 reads CASSLSVLARPNEQFF. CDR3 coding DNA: TGTGCCAGCAGCTTATCTGTCCTAGCGCGCCCAAATGAGCAGTTCTTC.